What follows are 5 T cell receptor beta chains derived from one specimen sequenced in a study of blood T cell repertoires in COVID-19. The method was immunoSEQ multiplex PCR; TCRdb's version includes in-frame clones alone and lacks a portion of them. The sample consists of 400,000 to 550,000 clones, roughly 87% of them appearing once. Sequencing input: PBMCs or T cells enriched from blood (not recorded which). The receptors derive from a woman aged 18-35 years with acute COVID-19.

This clone appeared many times. Different DNA sequences within this sample yield the same CDR3. The V gene is TRBV9, the J gene TRBJ1-6, with D possibly matching TRBD1 (5 bases). The V gene's germline CDR1 is SGDLS and CDR2 YYNGEE. V shed 0 bases and J shed 1 base, with 5 bases lying between them. The CDR3 sequence is 15 residues long. For the CDR3, the DNA is TGTGCCAGCAGCGTAGCAGGGTCCTATAATTCACCCCTCCACTTT. It specifies CASSVAGSYNSPLHF.

This rearrangement joins TRBV21-1 to TRBJ2-7; TRBD1 is the table's D call, not checked against the DNA. TRBV21-1 is flagged as a pseudogene. The CDR3 extends over 15 amino acids. The CDR3 sequence is CASRSNRNILNEQYF. Written as DNA, the CDR3 is TGTGCCAGCAGGAGCAACAGGAATATACTCAACGAGCAGTACTTC.

V is TRBV19 and J is TRBJ1-6; perhaps TRBD1 as D (5 bases). Per the germline V gene, CDR1 is LNHDA and CDR2 is SQIVND (reference sequence). CDR3 size: 16 residues. Trimming stripped 7 bases from V and 0 bases from J, with 13 bases between. This chain's CDR3 is CASMDISSSYNSPLHF. The CDR3 region has the DNA TGTGCCAGTATGGACATTTCGAGCTCCTATAATTCACCCCTCCACTTT. The entire variable domain, with the rest obtained from reference TRBV19 and TRBJ1-6, is as follows: DGGITQSPKYLFRKEGQNVTLSCEQNLNHDAMYWYRQDPGQGLRLIYYSQIVNDFQKGDIAEGYSVSREKKESFPLTVTSAQKNPTAFYLCASMDISSSYNSPLHFGNGTRLTVT.

This sequence joins TRBV19 and TRBJ2-3; TRBD2 aligns across 11 bases. J lost 4 bases, V lost 5 bases, and 5 bases had no gene match. Germline assignment: CDR1 LNHDA and CDR2 SQIVND (reference sequence). This CDR3 has 15 amino acids. CDR3 sequence reads: CASSPHSGGADTQYF. CDR3 DNA: TGTGCCAGTAGTCCCCATAGCGGGGGGGCAGATACGCAGTATTTT.

Here the CDR3 reads CASSSGHRDSYEQYF. The DNA of the CDR3 is TGCGCCAGCAGCTCTGGACACCGAGACTCCTACGAGCAGTACTTC. The V and J genes are TRBV5-1 and TRBJ2-7, with D perhaps matching TRBD1 (5 bases). The germline gives CDR1 SGHRS, CDR2 YFSETQ. V lost 3 bases to trimming and J lost 0 bases, with 13 bases between them. The length of the CDR3 is 15 residues.